This T cell receptor (beta chain) emerged from a study of early T cells in non-severe SARS-CoV-2 infection. Using its own MiXCR run on the 5' RACE reads, TCRdb lists one record per CDR3 protein. The top ten clones hold 1.5% to 2% of a sample with over 50,000 distinct CDR3 sequences, 10% to 11% of them seen once. The CDR3 sequence is 14 residues long. Trimming shortened V by 4 bases and J by 2 bases, and 13 bases separated the two germline ends. Germline-derived CDR1 and CDR2 are DFQATT and SNEGSKA (reference sequence). This clonotype was found many times. The TCR comes from an adult who was a healthcare worker with PCR-confirmed SARS-CoV-2 infection or an uninfected control (not recorded which). Material for sequencing was whole blood. The chain combines TRBV20-1 with TRBJ2-3; no reliable D call. Here the CDR3 reads CSANPIPLTDTQYF. The DNA for the CDR3 is TGCAGTGCTAACCCCATACCTCTCACAGATACGCAGTATTTT.